One and the same sample provided the 4 T cell receptor beta chains below, sequenced in a study of OX40 agonist ivuxolimab in advanced cancers. Assay: immunoSEQ multiplex PCR; the TCRdb copy retains only in-frame clones and omits some. The sample has fewer than 25,000 clones; roughly 80% are singletons. This sample comprised CD4+ or CD8+ T cells sorted from blood, obtained in a trial of the OX40 agonist ivuxolimab. Every receptor here comes from an adult with an advanced solid tumor such as melanoma, head and neck, liver or kidney cancer.

This clone was observed a few times. This chain connects TRBV27 to TRBJ2-7; TRBD2 might be the D (6 bases). In germline, CDR1 is MNHEY, CDR2 SMNVEV (reference sequence). The length of the CDR3 is 15 residues. The germline V and J ends were trimmed by 9 bases and 0 bases, with 18 bases remaining between them. This CDR3 reads CASSLGLAISYEQYF. CDR3 DNA: TGTGCCAGTAGTCTGGGCCTAGCGATCTCCTACGAGCAGTACTTC.

The V gene is TRBV7-3, the J gene TRBJ1-3; D uncertain. The length of the CDR3 is 14 residues. Germline CDR1 is SGHTA and CDR2 is FQGTGA. Trimming stripped 1 base from V and 0 bases from J, with 4 bases between. The DNA for the CDR3 is TGTGCCAGCAGCTTAATGGGCTCTGGAAACACCATATATTTT. As protein: CASSLMGSGNTIYF.

The chain has TRBV28 and TRBJ2-7; TRBD1 aligns across 7 bases. The germline V gene has CDR1 MDHEN and CDR2 SYDVKM. Germline trimming cut 2 bases from V and 2 bases from J; bases unmatched to any gene: 3. CDR3 length equals 14 residues. The CDR3 bases are TGTGCCAGCAGTTTAGTTCAGGGGGCCTACGAGCAGTACTTC. Amino acid sequence: CASSLVQGAYEQYF.

The gene calls are TRBV9 and TRBJ2-7, with 7 positions matching TRBD1. From germline, CDR1 is SGDLS and CDR2 YYNGEE. V shed 4 bases and J 5 bases; nucleotides not matched to a gene: 15. The CDR3 contains 16 residues. CDR3 DNA: TGTGCCAGCAGCTCAAGCCGGGACAGCGGTGACCACGAGCAGTACTTC. It translates to CASSSSRDSGDHEQYF.